This T cell receptor (beta chain) was retrieved from a study of PD-1 blockade in mismatch repair-deficient tumors. Of note for this clone: The antigen remains unidentified.

Trimming took off 0 bases at V and 3 bases at J, with 12 bases between the two ends. In germline, CDR1 is SGHAT, CDR2 FQNNGV. CDR3 length: 15 amino acids. Broader study findings: Rapid post-treatment expansion, then contraction, generally preceding radiologic response, marked tumor-resident clones.

Three pembrolizumab responders had their TCRs sequenced. Method: immunoSEQ multiplex PCR; TCRdb's copy keeps in-frame clones and lacks some. The sample includes about 110,000 clones, 60% to 85% seen only once; the top ten take around 4.7%. The chain combines TRBV11-2 with TRBJ2-7, with TRBD2 as a possible D gene (6 bases). The source was peripheral blood, collected 60 weeks after starting pembrolizumab. The TCR comes from an adult with mismatch repair-deficient cancer. Here the CDR3 reads CASSLEGSGLYEQYF. The CDR3 nucleotides read TGTGCCAGCAGCTTAGAAGGTAGCGGCCTCTACGAGCAGTACTTC.